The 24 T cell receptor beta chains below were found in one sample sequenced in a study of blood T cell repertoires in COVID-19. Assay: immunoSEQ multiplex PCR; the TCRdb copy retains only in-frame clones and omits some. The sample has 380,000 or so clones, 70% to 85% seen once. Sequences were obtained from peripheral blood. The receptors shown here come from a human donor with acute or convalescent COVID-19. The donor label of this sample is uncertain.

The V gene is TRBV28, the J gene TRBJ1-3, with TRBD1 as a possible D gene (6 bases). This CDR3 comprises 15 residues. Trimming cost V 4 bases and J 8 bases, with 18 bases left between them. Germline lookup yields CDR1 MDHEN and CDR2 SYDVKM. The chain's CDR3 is CASSSATGRLDTIYF. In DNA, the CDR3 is TGTGCCAGCAGTTCCGCGACAGGTCGCTTGGACACCATATATTTT.

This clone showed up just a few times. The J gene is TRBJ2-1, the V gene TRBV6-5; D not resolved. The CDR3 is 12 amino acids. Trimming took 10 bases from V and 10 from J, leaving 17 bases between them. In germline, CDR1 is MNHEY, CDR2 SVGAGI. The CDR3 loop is CATLPGPREQFF. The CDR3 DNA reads TGTGCCACCTTACCGGGTCCTCGAGAGCAGTTCTTC.

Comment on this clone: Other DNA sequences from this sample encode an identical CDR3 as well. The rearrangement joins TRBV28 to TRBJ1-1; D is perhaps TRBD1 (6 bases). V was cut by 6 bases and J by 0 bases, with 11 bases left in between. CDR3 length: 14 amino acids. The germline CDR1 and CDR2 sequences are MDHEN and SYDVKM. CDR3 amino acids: CASRPGQLNTEAFF. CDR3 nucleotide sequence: TGTGCCAGCAGACCAGGACAGTTGAACACTGAAGCTTTCTTT.

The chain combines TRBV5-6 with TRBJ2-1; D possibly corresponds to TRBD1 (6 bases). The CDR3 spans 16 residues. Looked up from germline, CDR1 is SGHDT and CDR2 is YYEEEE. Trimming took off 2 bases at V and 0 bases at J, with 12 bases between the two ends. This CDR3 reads CASSFFQGSSYNEQFF. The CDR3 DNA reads TGTGCCAGCAGCTTTTTTCAGGGGAGCTCCTACAATGAGCAGTTCTTC.

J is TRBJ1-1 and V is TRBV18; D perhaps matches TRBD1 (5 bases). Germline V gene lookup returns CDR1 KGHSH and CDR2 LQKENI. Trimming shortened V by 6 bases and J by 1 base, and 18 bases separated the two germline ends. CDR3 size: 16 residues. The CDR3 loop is CASSTYPQDTNTEAFF. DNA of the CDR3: TGTGCCAGCTCCACCTACCCTCAGGACACGAACACTGAAGCTTTCTTT.

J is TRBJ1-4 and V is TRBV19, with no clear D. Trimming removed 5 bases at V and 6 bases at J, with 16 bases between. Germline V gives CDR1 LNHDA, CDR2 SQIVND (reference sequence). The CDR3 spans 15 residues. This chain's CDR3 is CASSLNRGADEKLFF. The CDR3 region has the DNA TGTGCCAGTAGTCTCAACCGGGGAGCGGATGAAAAACTGTTTTTT.

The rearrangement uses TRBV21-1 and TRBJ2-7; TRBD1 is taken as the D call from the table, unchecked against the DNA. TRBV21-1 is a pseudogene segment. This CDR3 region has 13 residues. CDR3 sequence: CASAGTGAYEQYF. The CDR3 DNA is TGTGCCAGCGCCGGGACAGGGGCCTACGAGCAGTACTTC.

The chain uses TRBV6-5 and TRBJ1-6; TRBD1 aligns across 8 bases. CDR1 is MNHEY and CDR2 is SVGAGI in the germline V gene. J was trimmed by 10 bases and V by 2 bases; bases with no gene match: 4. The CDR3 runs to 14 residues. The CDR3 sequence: CASSYRRQGSPLHF. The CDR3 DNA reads TGTGCCAGCAGTTACCGAAGACAGGGGTCACCCCTCCACTTT.

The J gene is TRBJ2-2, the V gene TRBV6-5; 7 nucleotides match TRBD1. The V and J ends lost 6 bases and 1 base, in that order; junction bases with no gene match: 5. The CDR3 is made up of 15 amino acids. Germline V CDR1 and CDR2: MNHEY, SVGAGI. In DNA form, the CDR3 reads TGTGCCAGCAGCAAAAGGGGGCGGAACACCGGGGAGCTGTTTTTT. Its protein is CASSKRGRNTGELFF.

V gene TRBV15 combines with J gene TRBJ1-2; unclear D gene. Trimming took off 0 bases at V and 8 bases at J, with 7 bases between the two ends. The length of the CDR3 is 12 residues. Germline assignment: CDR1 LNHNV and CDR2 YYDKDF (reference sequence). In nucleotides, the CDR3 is TGTGCCACCAGCAGAGATGAGGGAGGCTACACCTTC. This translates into CATSRDEGGYTF.

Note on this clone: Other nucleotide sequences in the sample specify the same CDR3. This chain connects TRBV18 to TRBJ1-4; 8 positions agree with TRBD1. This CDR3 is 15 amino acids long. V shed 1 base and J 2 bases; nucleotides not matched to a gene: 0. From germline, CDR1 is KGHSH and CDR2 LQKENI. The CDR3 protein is CASSPRTGTNEKLFF. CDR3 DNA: TGTGCCAGCTCACCACGGACAGGGACTAATGAAAAACTGTTTTTT. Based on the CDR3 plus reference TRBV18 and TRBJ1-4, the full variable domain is NAGVMQNPRHLVRRRGQEARLRCSPMKGHSHVYWYRQLPEEGLKFMVYLQKENIIDESGMPKERFSAEFPKEGPSILRIQQVVRGDSAAYFCASSPRTGTNEKLFFGSGTQLSVL.

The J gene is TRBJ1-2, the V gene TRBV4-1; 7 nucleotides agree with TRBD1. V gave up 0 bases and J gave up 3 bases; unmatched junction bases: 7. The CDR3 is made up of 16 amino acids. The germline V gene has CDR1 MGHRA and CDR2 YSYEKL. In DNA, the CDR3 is TGCGCCAGCAGCCAAGAAGCGACAGGGTATTACTATGGCTACACCTTC. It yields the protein CASSQEATGYYYGYTF.

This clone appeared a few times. CDR3 coding DNA: TGTGCCAGCAGATATAGGGGACAGCCCCTCACTGAAGCTTTCTTT. Amino acids: CASRYRGQPLTEAFF. The chain links TRBV6-5 to TRBJ1-1, with 7 positions matching TRBD1. V trimming: 6 bases; J trimming: 4 bases; junction bases outside the gene matches: 11. CDR1 is MNHEY and CDR2 is SVGAGI in the germline V gene. The CDR3 loop spans 15 amino acids.

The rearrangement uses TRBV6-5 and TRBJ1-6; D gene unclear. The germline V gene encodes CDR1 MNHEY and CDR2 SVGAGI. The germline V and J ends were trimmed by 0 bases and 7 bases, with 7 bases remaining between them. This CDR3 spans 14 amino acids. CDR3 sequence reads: CASSYSAGNSPLHF. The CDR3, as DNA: TGTGCCAGCAGTTACTCGGCAGGCAATTCACCCCTCCACTTT.

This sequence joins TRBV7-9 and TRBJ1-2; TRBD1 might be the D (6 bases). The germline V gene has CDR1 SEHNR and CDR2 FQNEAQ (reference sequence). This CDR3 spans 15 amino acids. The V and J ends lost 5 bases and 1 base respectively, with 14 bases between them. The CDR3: CASSNHDRINYGYTF. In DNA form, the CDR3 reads TGTGCCAGCAGCAATCACGACAGGATTAACTATGGCTACACCTTC.

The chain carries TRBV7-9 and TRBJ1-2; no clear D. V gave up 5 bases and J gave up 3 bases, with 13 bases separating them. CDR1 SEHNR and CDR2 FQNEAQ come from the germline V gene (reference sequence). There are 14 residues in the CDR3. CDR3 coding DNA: TGTGCCAGCAGCCCGCCTGACTGGTACTATGGCTACACCTTC. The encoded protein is CASSPPDWYYGYTF.

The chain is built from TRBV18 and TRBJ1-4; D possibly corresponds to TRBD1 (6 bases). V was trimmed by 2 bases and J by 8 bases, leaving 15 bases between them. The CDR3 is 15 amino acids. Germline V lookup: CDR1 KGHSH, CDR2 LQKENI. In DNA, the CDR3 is TGTGCCAGCTCACCAGATCAGGGGCTGGGGGAAAAACTGTTTTTT. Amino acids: CASSPDQGLGEKLFF. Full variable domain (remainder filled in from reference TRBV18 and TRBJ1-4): NAGVMQNPRHLVRRRGQEARLRCSPMKGHSHVYWYRQLPEEGLKFMVYLQKENIIDESGMPKERFSAEFPKEGPSILRIQQVVRGDSAAYFCASSPDQGLGEKLFFGSGTQLSVL.

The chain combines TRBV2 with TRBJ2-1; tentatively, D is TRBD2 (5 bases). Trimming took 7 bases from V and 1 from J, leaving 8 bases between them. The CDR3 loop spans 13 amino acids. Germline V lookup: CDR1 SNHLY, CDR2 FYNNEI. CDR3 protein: CASNSESYNEQFF. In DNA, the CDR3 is TGTGCCAGCAATAGCGAATCCTACAATGAGCAGTTCTTC.

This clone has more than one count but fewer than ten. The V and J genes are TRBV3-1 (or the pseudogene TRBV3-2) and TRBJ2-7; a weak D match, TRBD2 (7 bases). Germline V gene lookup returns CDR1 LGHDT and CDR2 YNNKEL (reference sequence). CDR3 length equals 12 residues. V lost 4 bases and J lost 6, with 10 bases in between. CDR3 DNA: TGTGCCAGCAGCCGGGGGGGGGCCGAGCAGTACTTC. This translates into CASSRGGAEQYF.

The CDR3 coding sequence is TGTGCCAGCAGTTGGAGTCCGAACACTGAAGCTTTCTTT. As protein: CASSWSPNTEAFF. V and J are TRBV12-3 or TRBV12-4 and TRBJ1-1; no clear D gene. V was trimmed by 4 bases and J by 1 base, leaving 7 bases between them. CDR3 length: 13 residues.

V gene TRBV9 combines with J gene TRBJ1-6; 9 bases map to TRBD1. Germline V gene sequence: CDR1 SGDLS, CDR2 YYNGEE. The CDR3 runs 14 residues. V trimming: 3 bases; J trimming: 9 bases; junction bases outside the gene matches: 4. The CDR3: CASSAHRGLSPLHF. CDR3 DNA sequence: TGTGCCAGCAGCGCCCACAGGGGGCTTTCACCCCTCCACTTT. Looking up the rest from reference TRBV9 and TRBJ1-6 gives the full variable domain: DSGVTQTPKHLITATGQRVTLRCSPRSGDLSVYWYQQSLDQGLQFLIQYYNGEERAKGNILERFSAQQFPDLHSELNLSSLELGDSALYFCASSAHRGLSPLHFGNGTRLTVT.

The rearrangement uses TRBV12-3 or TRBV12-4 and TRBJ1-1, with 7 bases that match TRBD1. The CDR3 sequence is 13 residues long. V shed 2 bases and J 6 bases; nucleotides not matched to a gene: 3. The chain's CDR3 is CASSLIRGSEAFF. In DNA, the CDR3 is TGTGCCAGCAGTTTAATCAGGGGGTCTGAAGCTTTCTTT.

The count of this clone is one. The CDR3 DNA sequence: TGTGCCAGCAGTAGGGGGCTGGGCTTGGGTCAGCCCCAGCATTTT. Its protein is CASSRGLGLGQPQHF. The rearrangement joins TRBV6-5 to TRBJ1-5; TRBD1 agrees at 7 bases. Germline CDR1 and CDR2: MNHEY and SVGAGI. This CDR3 has 15 residues. With V trimmed by 5 bases and J by 6 bases, 10 bases remained unmatched.

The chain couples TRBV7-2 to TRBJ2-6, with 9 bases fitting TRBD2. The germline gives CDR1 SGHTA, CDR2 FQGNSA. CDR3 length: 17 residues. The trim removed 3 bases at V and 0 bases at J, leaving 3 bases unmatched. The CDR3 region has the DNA TGTGCCAGCAGCTTGCGGGGGGGAACCTCTGGGGCCAACGTCCTGACTTTC. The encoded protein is CASSLRGGTSGANVLTF. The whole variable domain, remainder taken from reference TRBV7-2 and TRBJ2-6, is GAGVSQSPSNKVTEKGKDVELRCDPISGHTALYWYRQSLGQGLEFLIYFQGNSAPDKSGLPSDRFSAERTGGSVSTLTIQRTQQEDSAVYLCASSLRGGTSGANVLTFGAGSRLTVL.